This TCR beta chain was identified during a study of Ad26.COV2.S vaccination and SARS-CoV-2 variants. Profiling relied on immunoSEQ multiplex PCR, and the TCRdb table lists in-frame clones only, not all of them. The repertoire consists of some 480,000 clones, with around 85% occurring once and the leading ten covering 13%. Treatment denoted: some 19 received Ad26.COV2.S at low or high dose, single or two shots; 5 received placebo; per-sample allocation not given. Sample collection was performed on day 63 after the first vaccine or placebo injection. The CDR3 is made up of 15 amino acids. The V gene lost 2 bases and the J gene lost 0 bases, with 8 bases spanning the gap. Germline V gives CDR1 SGHTA, CDR2 FQGNSA.

This sequence originates from a person between 18 and 65 years old who received the Ad26.COV2.S COVID-19 vaccine or a placebo. This chain connects TRBV7-2 to TRBJ2-4; no firm D call. The material sequenced was peripheral blood, taken in a trial of Ad26.COV2.S vaccine versus placebo. In DNA form, the CDR3 reads TGTGCCAGCAGCTTAATAGTTGTAGCCAAAAACATTCAGTACTTC. Translation: CASSLIVVAKNIQYF.